A single sample gave rise to the 9 T cell receptor beta chains below, sequenced in a study of cytomegalovirus exposure and HLA in healthy donors. The primer mix had 60 Vbeta and 13 Jbeta primers. TCRdb's table, derived via immunoSEQ multiplex PCR, lists solely in-frame clones and lacks some. Of 95,000 to 110,000 clones detected, less than 85% appear once; the ten largest clones hold 11% to 15%. The source material was PBMCs. These receptors came from a woman between 40 and 50 years old in good health and CMV-seropositive.

In its sample, this clone was seen a few times. The chain recombines TRBV5-1 with TRBJ2-5; TRBD1 agrees at 9 bases. The CDR3 sequence is 14 residues long. Germline CDR1 SGHRS, CDR2 YFSETQ. Trimming at V came to 0 bases and at J to 6 bases, leaving 3 bases not matched to a gene. CDR3 sequence reads: CASSLGQGGKTQYF. The CDR3 DNA reads TGCGCCAGCAGCTTGGGACAGGGGGGAAAGACCCAGTACTTC.

V gene TRBV6-1 combines with J gene TRBJ2-5, with 13 positions matching TRBD2. The CDR3 contains 15 residues. CDR1 MNHNS and CDR2 SASEGT come from the germline V gene. J lost 5 bases, V lost 5 bases, and 5 bases had no gene match. The DNA for the CDR3 is TGTGCCAGCAGTCCGGGACTAGCGGGGATGGAGACCCAGTACTTC. Translated, it gives CASSPGLAGMETQYF.

The chain has TRBV29-1 and TRBJ2-7, with TRBD2 as a possible D gene (6 bases). The CDR3 covers 13 residues. The V end lost 7 bases, the J end lost 2 bases, and 15 bases lay between the germline ends. Germline V CDR1 and CDR2: SQVTM, ANQGSEA. CDR3 sequence: CSARDAPTYEQYF. The CDR3 bases are TGCAGCGCGCGGGACGCTCCCACCTACGAGCAGTACTTC.

The chain links TRBV19 to TRBJ2-4, with TRBD1 as a possible D gene (6 bases). Germline V gives CDR1 LNHDA, CDR2 SQIVND (reference sequence). This CDR3 comprises 13 residues. Trimming cost V 5 bases and J 4 bases, with 9 bases left between them. The CDR3 reads CASSQGSKNIQYF. CDR3 coding DNA: TGTGCCAGTAGTCAGGGGTCAAAAAACATTCAGTACTTC.

V and J are TRBV5-1 and TRBJ2-5; D is perhaps TRBD1 (6 bases). The CDR3 covers 17 residues. Trimming cost V 5 bases and J 2 bases, with 22 bases left between them. Germline assignment: CDR1 SGHRS and CDR2 YFSETQ. In DNA, the CDR3 is TGCGCCAGCAGAACGAACTTAGGGACAACTTCTCAAGAGACCCAGTACTTC. This codes for CASRTNLGTTSQETQYF.

This clone was seen more than once but under ten times. This chain's CDR3 is CAWSTDRGTEAFF. As DNA, the CDR3 is TGTGCCTGGAGTACGGACAGGGGCACTGAAGCTTTCTTT. The rearrangement links TRBV30 to TRBJ1-1; 9 bases match TRBD1. This CDR3 is built from 13 residues. The germline CDR1 and CDR2 sequences are GTSNPN and SVGIG (reference sequence). Losses at the gene ends were 2 bases for V and 4 bases for J; bases not matched to a gene: 2. Based on the CDR3 plus reference TRBV30 and TRBJ1-1, the full variable domain is SQTIHQWPATLVQPVGSPLSLECTVEGTSNPNLYWYRQAAGRGLQLLFYSVGIGQISSEVPQNLSASRPQDRQFILSSKKLLLSDSGFYLCAWSTDRGTEAFFGQGTRLTVV.

This clone was seen a few times. The chain recombines TRBV5-1 with TRBJ1-2; 8 positions agree with TRBD1. V lost 4 bases to trimming and J lost 6 bases; unmatched junction nucleotides: 2. The CDR3 has 12 amino acids. Per germline, CDR1 SGHRS and CDR2 YFSETQ. The CDR3 is CASSTDRDGYTF. CDR3 DNA sequence: TGCGCCAGCAGCACGGACAGGGATGGCTACACCTTC.

This clone was seen a handful of times. This chain uses TRBV7-6 with TRBJ2-1; 8 bases line up with TRBD2. Germline CDR1 and CDR2: SGHVS and FNYEAQ. The CDR3 is 18 residues long. V gave up 2 bases and J gave up 0 bases; unmatched junction bases: 9. CDR3 loop: CASSLSRSGGGSYNEQFF. The CDR3 region has the DNA TGTGCCAGCAGCTTATCCCGTTCGGGAGGGGGCTCCTACAATGAGCAGTTCTTC.

This clone has a handful of counts. This chain's CDR3 is CSVEERGGAGTGELFF. In DNA, the CDR3 is TGCAGCGTTGAAGAACGGGGGGGGGCGGGCACCGGGGAGCTGTTTTTT. This chain joins TRBV29-1 and TRBJ2-2, with TRBD2 matching 8 bases. This CDR3 comprises 16 residues. V was pared by 0 bases and J by 4 bases, with 7 bases of the junction left unmatched. Germline-derived CDR1 and CDR2 are SQVTM and ANQGSEA.